This TCR beta chain was identified in a study of technical replicates of blood from several donors. V shed 2 bases and J shed 6 bases, with 13 bases lying between them. This CDR3 region has 15 residues. Germline-derived CDR1 and CDR2 are SEHNR and FQNEAQ (reference sequence). The method was immunoSEQ multiplex PCR; TCRdb's version includes in-frame clones alone and lacks a portion of them. The profile shows about 82,000 clones, over 90% of them singletons. The receptor was isolated from a human donor in good health. The rearrangement joins TRBV7-9 to TRBJ2-2, with D maybe TRBD2 (5 bases). The sample was T cells isolated from PBMCs. CDR3 amino acids: CASSLFTLAPGELFF. The CDR3 coding sequence is TGTGCCAGCAGCTTATTTACCCTAGCTCCCGGGGAGCTGTTTTTT.